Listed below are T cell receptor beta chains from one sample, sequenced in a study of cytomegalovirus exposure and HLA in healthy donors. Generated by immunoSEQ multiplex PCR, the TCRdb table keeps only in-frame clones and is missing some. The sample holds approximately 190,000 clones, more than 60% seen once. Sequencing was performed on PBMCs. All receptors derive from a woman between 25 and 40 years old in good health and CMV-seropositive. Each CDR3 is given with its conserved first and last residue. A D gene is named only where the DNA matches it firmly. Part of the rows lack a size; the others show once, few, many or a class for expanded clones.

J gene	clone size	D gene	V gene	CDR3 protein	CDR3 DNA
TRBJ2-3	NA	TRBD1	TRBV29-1	CSVGTGSDTQYF	TGCAGCGTGGGGACAGGGTCAGATACGCAGTATTTT
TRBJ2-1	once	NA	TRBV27	CASTNPARGSYNEQFF	TGTGCCAGCACTAACCCAGCCAGGGGTTCCTACAATGAGCAGTTCTTC
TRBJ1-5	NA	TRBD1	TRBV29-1	CSVMTGGQPQHF	TGCAGCGTCATGACAGGGGGACAGCCCCAGCATTTT
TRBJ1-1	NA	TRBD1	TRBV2	CASTGTGNTEAFF	TGTGCCAGTACCGGGACAGGGAACACTGAAGCTTTCTTT
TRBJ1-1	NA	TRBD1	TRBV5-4	CASSSGQGTTEAFF	TGTGCCAGCAGCAGTGGACAGGGAACGACTGAAGCTTTCTTT
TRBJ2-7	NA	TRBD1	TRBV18	CASSLVGQGPYEQYF	TGTGCCAGCTCACTCGTGGGACAGGGTCCCTACGAGCAGTACTTC
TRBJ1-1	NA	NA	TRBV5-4	CASSQVTGRGTEAFF	TGTGCCAGCAGCCAGGTAACAGGGAGAGGCACTGAAGCTTTCTTT
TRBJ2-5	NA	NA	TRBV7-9	CASSRVGGRRETQYF	TGTGCCAGCAGCCGGGTGGGGGGGCGCCGGGAGACCCAGTACTTC
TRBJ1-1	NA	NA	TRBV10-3	CAIKRNTEAFF	TGTGCCATCAAGAGGAACACTGAAGCTTTCTTT
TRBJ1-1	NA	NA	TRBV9	CASSVNSEGTEAFF	TGTGCCAGCAGCGTAAATTCAGAGGGCACTGAAGCTTTCTTT
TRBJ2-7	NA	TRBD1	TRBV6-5	CASSRDREASYEQYF	TGTGCCAGCAGTAGAGACAGGGAAGCGTCCTACGAGCAGTACTTC
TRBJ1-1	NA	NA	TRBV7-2	CASSLVGASMNTEAFF	TGTGCCAGCAGCTTAGTAGGGGCTTCGATGAACACTGAAGCTTTCTTT
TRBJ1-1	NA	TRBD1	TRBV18	CASSPFGDSLNTEAFF	TGTGCCAGCTCACCCTTCGGGGACAGCCTGAACACTGAAGCTTTCTTT
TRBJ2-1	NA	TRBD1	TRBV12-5	CASGLVLGQGVNEQFF	TGTGCTAGTGGTTTGGTTTTGGGACAGGGTGTAAATGAGCAGTTCTTC
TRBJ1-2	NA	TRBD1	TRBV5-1	CASSLETTSGGRGYTF	TGCGCCAGCAGCTTGGAAACAACCTCAGGGGGCCGCGGCTACACCTTC
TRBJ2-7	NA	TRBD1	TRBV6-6	CASSYSGQGPNEQYF	TGTGCCAGCAGTTACTCGGGACAGGGACCCAACGAGCAGTACTTC
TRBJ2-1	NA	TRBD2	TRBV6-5	CASSYAGLAGQREQFF	TGTGCCAGCAGTTACGCGGGCCTAGCGGGTCAGCGCGAGCAGTTCTTC
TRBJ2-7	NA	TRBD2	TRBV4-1	CASSQATSGLSYEQYF	TGCGCCAGCAGCCAAGCAACTAGCGGGTTGTCCTACGAGCAGTACTTC
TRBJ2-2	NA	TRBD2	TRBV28	CASSLPLGLAGGGTGELFF	TGTGCCAGCAGTTTACCCCTGGGACTAGCGGGTGGGGGAACCGGGGAGCTGTTTTTT
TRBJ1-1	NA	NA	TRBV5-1	CASSLGLNSEAFF	TGCGCCAGCAGCCTGGGACTGAATAGTGAAGCTTTCTTT
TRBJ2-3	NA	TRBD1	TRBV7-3	CASSPSPDRVTTDTQYF	TGTGCCAGCAGCCCCAGCCCAGACAGGGTGACCACAGATACGCAGTATTTT
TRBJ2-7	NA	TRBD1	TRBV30	CAWSRTGQHYEQYF	TGTGCCTGGAGTCGAACGGGACAGCACTACGAGCAGTACTTC
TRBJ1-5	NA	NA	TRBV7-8	CASSLAGGSNQPQHF	TGTGCCAGCAGCTTAGCAGGCGGTAGCAATCAGCCCCAGCATTTT
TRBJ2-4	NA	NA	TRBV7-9	CASSPEGRGAQNIQYF	TGTGCCAGCAGTCCGGAGGGACGGGGGGCACAAAACATTCAGTACTTC
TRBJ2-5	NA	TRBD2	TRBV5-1	CASSFGTSGQETQYF	TGCGCCAGCAGCTTCGGGACTAGCGGACAAGAGACCCAGTACTTC
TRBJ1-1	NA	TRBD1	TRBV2	CADRETGVMNTEAFF	TGTGCCGACCGGGAGACAGGGGTAATGAACACTGAAGCTTTCTTT
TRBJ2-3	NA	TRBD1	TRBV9	CASSDGQGSDTQYF	TGTGCCAGCAGCGACGGACAGGGGTCAGATACGCAGTATTTT
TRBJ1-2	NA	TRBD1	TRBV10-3	CAISTDRAYGYTF	TGTGCCATCAGCACGGACAGGGCCTATGGCTACACCTTC